What follows are 18 T cell receptor beta chains derived from one specimen sequenced in a study of radiotherapy plus CTLA-4 blockade in lung cancer. Some clones are missing from TCRdb's copy, which holds only in-frame ones; the method was immunoSEQ multiplex PCR. The sample has 75,000 to 80,000 clones, around 87% seen once. The specimen was peripheral blood, collected from a patient treated with radiotherapy plus ipilimumab. These receptor sequences come from a human donor with non-small cell lung cancer who had stable disease on radiotherapy plus ipilimumab.

The V gene is TRBV5-1, the J gene TRBJ2-5; 7 nucleotides line up with TRBD1. This CDR3 spans 14 amino acids. The V gene's germline CDR1 is SGHRS and CDR2 YFSETQ. V lost 2 bases and J lost 2; bases outside the gene matches: 3. CDR3 protein: CASSLQGPQETQYF. CDR3 sequence (DNA): TGCGCCAGCAGCTTACAGGGGCCTCAAGAGACCCAGTACTTC.

This chain joins TRBV4-2 and TRBJ1-4, with 9 bases lining up with TRBD1. The CDR3 consists of 16 residues. Trimming took 0 bases from V and 5 from J; bases not matched to a gene: 4. The germline gives CDR1 LGHNA, CDR2 YNFKEQ. Written as DNA, the CDR3 is TGTGCCAGCAGCCAAGATTCGGGGACAGGGAATGAAAAACTGTTTTTT. As protein: CASSQDSGTGNEKLFF.

This chain joins TRBV6-1 and TRBJ2-7; 8 nucleotides agree with TRBD1. V trimming: 6 bases; J trimming: 3 bases; junction bases outside the gene matches: 10. CDR1 and CDR2 from the germline V gene are MNHNS and SASEGT. This CDR3 region has 15 residues. CDR3 nucleotides: TGTGCCAGCAGCCCCTCGGGGACAGGCCACTACGAGCAGTACTTC. It yields the protein CASSPSGTGHYEQYF.

The J gene is TRBJ2-3, the V gene TRBV7-9; D might be TRBD2 (6 bases). Germline V gene sequence: CDR1 SEHNR, CDR2 FQNEAQ (reference sequence). The CDR3 is 13 residues long. Deletions cut 8 bases from V and 3 bases from J, with 12 bases between. Here the CDR3 DNA reads TGTGCCAGCTCGGGCGGGGCGACAGATACGCAGTATTTT. It codes for CASSGGATDTQYF. Supplemented by reference TRBV7-9 and TRBJ2-3, the full variable domain reads DTGVSQNPRHKITKRGQNVTFRCDPISEHNRLYWYRQTLGQGPEFLTYFQNEAQLEKSRLLSDRFSAERPKGSFSTLEIQRTEQGDSAMYLCASSGGATDTQYFGPGTRLTVL.

This clone occurred once. The CDR3 DNA is TGTGCCAGCAGCGGCGACAGGGGGGGAACCCTCTACGAGCAGTACTTC. This gives the protein CASSGDRGGTLYEQYF. V gene TRBV9 combines with J gene TRBJ2-7, with 9 bases lining up with TRBD1. There are 16 residues in the CDR3. Trimming took 3 bases from V and 3 from J; bases not matched to a gene: 10. Germline CDR1 is SGDLS and CDR2 is YYNGEE.

J is TRBJ2-3 and V is TRBV7-3, with 9 bases fitting TRBD2. The CDR3 loop spans 14 amino acids. Losses at the gene ends were 1 base for V and 6 bases for J; bases not matched to a gene: 2. Germline CDR1 and CDR2: SGHTA and FQGTGA. CDR3 sequence: CASSLSGRGDTQYF. In DNA, the CDR3 is TGTGCCAGCAGCTTAAGCGGGAGGGGCGATACGCAGTATTTT.

On this clone: An end of the junction differs from the germline gene, which may be a read error. Other DNA sequences in this specimen translate into the identical CDR3. The chain uses TRBV27 and TRBJ2-1; 9 nucleotides match TRBD2. The CDR3 length is 17 residues. Looked up from germline, CDR1 is MNHEY and CDR2 is SMNVEV (reference sequence). CDR3 amino acids: CARSPGGAGGPRNEQFF. As DNA, the CDR3 is TGTGCCCGCAGCCCCGGGGGGGCGGGGGGGCCAAGAAATGAGCAGTTCTTC.

This chain links TRBV10-1 with TRBJ1-1; D perhaps matches TRBD1 (5 bases). Per germline, CDR1 WNHNN and CDR2 SYGVQD (reference sequence). Trimming took off 7 bases at V and 1 base at J, with 16 bases between the two ends. The length of the CDR3 is 15 residues. The CDR3 sequence: CASNPRGGRNTEAFF. The CDR3 nucleotides read TGCGCCAGCAACCCTCGGGGGGGAAGGAACACTGAAGCTTTCTTT.

The chain couples TRBV7-6 to TRBJ2-2, with D tentatively TRBD2 (6 bases). V lost 5 bases, J lost 2 bases, and 18 bases lay in between. Germline V gene lookup returns CDR1 SGHVS and CDR2 FNYEAQ. This CDR3 region has 17 residues. CDR3 coding DNA: TGTGCCAGCAGCCTCCGGGGGTTGACGGAAAACACCGGGGAGCTGTTTTTT. This gives the protein CASSLRGLTENTGELFF.

The chain joins TRBV9 to TRBJ1-1; 10 positions agree with TRBD1. Germline CDR1 and CDR2: SGDLS and YYNGEE. V shed 0 bases, J shed 2 bases, and the junction held 13 bases outside the gene matches. The CDR3 is 19 residues long. CDR3 nucleotide sequence: TGTGCCAGCAGCGTAGGGAGGACGGGGGACAGGGGAGGCAACACTGAAGCTTTCTTT. It is translated as CASSVGRTGDRGGNTEAFF.

The chain has TRBV7-2 and TRBJ2-2; 8 bases are a match to TRBD1. From germline, CDR1 is SGHTA and CDR2 FQGNSA. This CDR3 region has 16 residues. J gave up 2 bases and V 2 bases, and 4 bases lay outside the gene matches. The CDR3 loop is CASSLQQGVNTGELFF. The CDR3 DNA reads as TGTGCCAGCAGCTTACAACAGGGGGTCAACACCGGGGAGCTGTTTTTT.

J is TRBJ2-4 and V is TRBV5-1; 7 bases agree with TRBD2. This CDR3 has 12 amino acids. J lost 11 bases, V lost 2 bases, and 4 bases had no gene match. Germline V gene data show CDR1 as SGHRS and CDR2 as YFSETQ. The CDR3 region is CASSLSGDFQYF. The CDR3 DNA sequence: TGCGCCAGCAGCTTAAGCGGGGACTTTCAGTACTTC.

The rearrangement uses TRBV18 and TRBJ1-1, with 7 bases aligning to TRBD1. Per the germline V gene, CDR1 is KGHSH and CDR2 is LQKENI. This CDR3 contains 14 residues. V gave up 6 bases and J gave up 3 bases; unmatched junction bases: 7. Written as DNA, the CDR3 is TGTGCCAGCTCGCAACAGGGGAGGGACACTGAAGCTTTCTTT. Encoded protein: CASSQQGRDTEAFF. Complete variable domain (other parts from reference TRBV18 and TRBJ1-1): NAGVMQNPRHLVRRRGQEARLRCSPMKGHSHVYWYRQLPEEGLKFMVYLQKENIIDESGMPKERFSAEFPKEGPSILRIQQVVRGDSAAYFCASSQQGRDTEAFFGQGTRLTVV.

V gene TRBV29-1 combines with J gene TRBJ1-1; perhaps TRBD1 as D (6 bases). Trimming shortened V by 8 bases and J by 2 bases, and 12 bases separated the two germline ends. Germline CDR1 and CDR2: SQVTM and ANQGSEA. This CDR3 spans 12 amino acids. The CDR3 coding sequence is TGCAGCTCCAGCAGGGGAAACACTGAAGCTTTCTTT. Its translation is CSSSRGNTEAFF.

The chain joins TRBV18 to TRBJ2-1, with 14 nucleotides matching TRBD2. Germline lookup yields CDR1 KGHSH and CDR2 LQKENI. This CDR3 has 17 residues. The ends lost 3 bases at V and 1 base at J; junction bases unmatched: 2. The chain's CDR3 is CASSPRTSGGSYNEQFF. The CDR3 DNA reads as TGTGCCAGCTCACCGAGGACTAGCGGGGGGTCCTACAATGAGCAGTTCTTC.

The chain links TRBV7-2 to TRBJ2-3, with 10 bases lining up with TRBD2. Germline V lookup: CDR1 SGHTA, CDR2 FQGNSA. The CDR3 spans 19 residues. Trimming removed 4 bases from V and 3 bases from J; junction bases left unmatched: 16. The CDR3 coding sequence is TGTGCCAGCAGCTCAGTACTAGCGGGGAGGTTATTTGTGACAGATACGCAGTATTTT. Protein sequence: CASSSVLAGRLFVTDTQYF.

This clone appeared once. This sequence joins TRBV9 and TRBJ1-2; a possible D gene is TRBD1 (5 bases). The V end was cut by 0 bases, the J end by 8 bases, with 17 bases between. This CDR3 has 15 amino acids. The germline gives CDR1 SGDLS, CDR2 YYNGEE. The CDR3 region is CASSVAPAGGEGYTF. Here the CDR3 DNA reads TGTGCCAGCAGCGTAGCTCCCGCCGGGGGGGAAGGCTACACCTTC.

The chain couples TRBV11-3 to TRBJ2-5; D is uncertain. V lost 5 bases and J lost 4, with 8 bases in between. The CDR3 has 12 residues. CDR1 is SGHNT, CDR2 YENEEA, per germline. The CDR3 DNA follows: TGTGCCAGCAGCCAAGGTTCAGAGACCCAGTACTTC. Encoded protein: CASSQGSETQYF.